The clone carrying this T cell receptor beta chain appeared once. The repertoire was sequenced with immunoSEQ multiplex PCR; TCRdb's copy has only in-frame clones and lacks some. Of 65,000 to 90,000 clones detected, about nine tenths appear once; the ten largest clones hold approximately 0.72%. This specimen belongs to a study of OX40 agonist ivuxolimab in advanced cancers. Study summary: Of the patients, three showed partial responses, one with hepatocellular carcinoma and two with cutaneous melanoma.

This TCR was sampled from an adult with an advanced solid tumor such as melanoma, head and neck, liver or kidney cancer. This specimen was CD4+ or CD8+ T cells sorted from blood, taken in a trial of the OX40 agonist ivuxolimab.

CDR3 in amino acids: CASTRRGRNYGYTF. The CDR3 bases are TGTGCCAGTACCCGAAGGGGCCGCAACTATGGCTACACCTTC. The gene calls are TRBV19 and TRBJ1-2, with D maybe TRBD1 (5 bases). V lost 7 bases and J lost 2, with 14 bases in between. This CDR3 is 14 amino acids long. The V gene's germline CDR1 is LNHDA and CDR2 SQIVND (reference sequence).